This T cell receptor (beta chain) was obtained from a study of shared clonotypes between healthy human individuals. Trimming took 6 bases from V and 2 from J, leaving 14 bases between them. CDR3 length equals 14 residues. Per the germline V gene, CDR1 is SQVTM and CDR2 is ANQGSEA. Naive CD8 cells were CD45RO-negative, positively selected for CCR7, excluding terminally differentiated effector memory CD45RA+ cells. In the case of this clone: Its target is not known.

Findings and limits, study-wide: Even with large depth, rarefaction showed that sorted-subset sequencing was incomplete. Shared across a few donors were about 4.6% of the naive CD4 clonotypes. Naive subsets typically showed greater estimated richness than memory subsets.

The assay was immunoSEQ multiplex PCR, and TCRdb's table has in-frame clones only and misses some. In the table there are about 870,000 clones, more than 85% of which are singletons. This receptor was taken from a young man in good health. This chain connects TRBV29-1 to TRBJ2-1, with D hard to call. Sample: naive CD8+ T cells sorted from blood. CDR3 coding DNA: TGCAGCGTAAAAGGGCTTTCGACCTACAATGAGCAGTTCTTC. It translates to CSVKGLSTYNEQFF.